Each of the 27 T cell receptor beta chains below was sequenced from the same sample in a study of OX40 agonist ivuxolimab in advanced cancers. TCRdb keeps only in-frame clones here, not all; method: immunoSEQ multiplex PCR. Of some 80,000 clones detected, 94% appear once; the ten largest clones hold 20%. The sample was CD4+ or CD8+ T cells sorted from blood, taken in a trial of the OX40 agonist ivuxolimab. The receptors come from an adult with an advanced solid tumor such as melanoma, head and neck, liver or kidney cancer.

V gene TRBV7-8 combines with J gene TRBJ1-5, with a weak D call TRBD1 (5 bases). Deletions cut 1 base from V and 3 bases from J, with 13 bases between. Germline CDR1 and CDR2: SGHVS and FQNEAQ. This CDR3 region has 16 residues. CDR3 residues: CASSLVRGFTNQPQHF. The CDR3 DNA reads TGTGCCAGCAGCTTAGTAAGGGGTTTCACCAATCAGCCCCAGCATTTT.

The gene calls are TRBV7-3 and TRBJ1-1, with D unclear. This CDR3 is built from 12 residues. V was cut by 6 bases and J by 0 bases, with 5 bases left in between. Per germline, CDR1 SGHTA and CDR2 FQGTGA. The CDR3 region is CASRGMNTEAFF. The CDR3 nucleotides are TGTGCCAGCAGGGGTATGAACACTGAAGCTTTCTTT.

The chain recombines TRBV4-3 with TRBJ1-4; 9 bases map to TRBD1. Germline V gene sequence: CDR1 LGHNA, CDR2 YSLEER. The junction had 3 bases not matched to a gene; V was cut back by 3 bases and J by 4 bases. The CDR3 totals 15 residues. Here the CDR3 DNA reads TGCGCCAGCAGCCAGGACAGGGGTAATAATGAAAAACTGTTTTTT. It codes for CASSQDRGNNEKLFF.

The DNA for the CDR3 is TGCGCCAGCATCGAGGGGGGGAGACCCTACAATGAGCAGTTCTTC. Its translation is CASIEGGRPYNEQFF. This sequence joins TRBV4-3 and TRBJ2-1, with D perhaps TRBD2 (7 bases). Germline values: CDR1 LGHNA, CDR2 YSLEER. Trimming stripped 7 bases from V and 2 bases from J, with 15 bases between. The CDR3 has 15 amino acids.

The rearrangement links TRBV6-5 to TRBJ2-3; 8 bases line up with TRBD2. V gave up 5 bases and J gave up 1 base; unmatched junction bases: 5. The CDR3 runs 15 residues. Germline V gives CDR1 MNHEY, CDR2 SVGAGI. The chain's CDR3 is CASSRGGPRTDTQYF. The CDR3 coding sequence is TGTGCCAGCAGTCGCGGGGGGCCCCGCACAGATACGCAGTATTTT.

This sequence joins TRBV27 and TRBJ2-7; TRBD1 matches at 8 bases. With 3 bases clipped from V and 3 bases from J, the junction kept 10 bases outside the gene matches. Germline CDR1 and CDR2: MNHEY and SMNVEV (reference sequence). The CDR3 spans 16 residues. Here the CDR3 reads CASSFLGTGRIYEQYF. CDR3 bases: TGTGCCAGCAGTTTCCTCGGGACAGGACGAATCTACGAGCAGTACTTC.

The J gene is TRBJ2-7, the V gene TRBV5-1; 11 nucleotides agree with TRBD1. V lost 7 bases and J lost 4; bases outside the gene matches: 7. Germline values: CDR1 SGHRS, CDR2 YFSETQ. This CDR3 spans 14 amino acids. The CDR3 is CASSWGTGGYEQYF. In nucleotides, the CDR3 is TGCGCCAGCTCGTGGGGGACAGGGGGTTACGAGCAGTACTTC.

V is TRBV27 and J is TRBJ1-5, with 8 positions matching TRBD1. V was pared by 8 bases and J by 0 bases, with 12 bases of the junction left unmatched. CDR1 is MNHEY, CDR2 SMNVEV, per germline (reference sequence). This CDR3 contains 17 residues. This CDR3 is CASSSGTGAYSNQPQHF. CDR3 in DNA: TGTGCCAGCTCTTCCGGGACAGGCGCCTATAGCAATCAGCCCCAGCATTTT.

V is TRBV7-9 and J is TRBJ2-7; 7 bases are shared with TRBD1. The CDR3 contains 15 residues. After removal of 4 bases from V and 3 bases from J, the junction contained 9 bases not matched to a gene. Germline V gene data show CDR1 as SEHNR and CDR2 as FQNEAQ (reference sequence). CDR3 bases: TGTGCCAGCAGCTCCCCCGGGACAGCTTACTACGAGCAGTACTTC. This sequence encodes CASSSPGTAYYEQYF.

The CDR3 here is CASSDPASGGAATGELFF. The CDR3, as DNA: TGTGCCAGCAGCGACCCTGCCTCGGGGGGGGCCGCCACCGGGGAGCTGTTTTTT. This sequence joins TRBV9 and TRBJ2-2; 8 bases agree with TRBD2. The length of the CDR3 is 18 residues. CDR1 and CDR2 (germline): SGDLS, YYNGEE. V lost 3 bases, J lost 4 bases, and 14 bases stayed unmatched.

J is TRBJ1-2 and V is TRBV6-6, with TRBD1 identical over 7 bases. The CDR3 is made up of 16 amino acids. Germline CDR1 MNHNY, CDR2 SVGAGI (reference sequence). J lost 3 bases, V lost 1 base, and 8 bases had no gene match. CDR3: CASSYLVKGADYGYTF. CDR3 nucleotides: TGTGCCAGCAGTTACTTGGTGAAGGGGGCAGACTATGGCTACACCTTC.

V and J are TRBV28 and TRBJ2-7; 8 bases fit TRBD2. Germline CDR1 is MDHEN and CDR2 is SYDVKM. Trimming took 5 bases from V and 5 from J; bases not matched to a gene: 8. This CDR3 is built from 14 residues. The CDR3 region has the DNA TGTGCCAGCAGTCCCTCGGGACTAGTAAACGAGCAGTACTTC. It is translated as CASSPSGLVNEQYF. The full variable domain, in which reference TRBV28 and TRBJ2-7 provide the parts outside the CDR3, is DVKVTQSSRYLVKRTGEKVFLECVQDMDHENMFWYRQDPGLGLRLIYFSYDVKMKEKGDIPEGYSVSREKKERFSLILESASTNQTSMYLCASSPSGLVNEQYFGPGTRLTVT.

The chain joins TRBV29-1 to TRBJ2-1; 11 nucleotides line up with TRBD2. The CDR3 runs to 15 residues. V dropped 8 bases and J dropped 3; count of bases not matched to a gene: 9. Germline V gives CDR1 SQVTM, CDR2 ANQGSEA. CDR3 protein: CSMYGGTSGYNEQFF. The DNA for the CDR3 is TGCAGCATGTACGGTGGGACTAGCGGCTACAATGAGCAGTTCTTC.

This clone turned up a few times. V usage is TRBV7-3 and J usage is TRBJ2-3, with TRBD2 matching 15 bases. Germline CDR1 is SGHTA and CDR2 is FQGTGA. V shed 5 bases, J shed 6 bases, and the junction held 6 bases outside the gene matches. The CDR3 covers 16 residues. The CDR3 coding sequence is TGTGCCAGCAGCCCCGGACTAGCGGGAGGGTTGGATACGCAGTATTTT. Translation: CASSPGLAGGLDTQYF.

The V call is TRBV12-5, the J call TRBJ2-7; 9 bases map to TRBD1. Germline V gives CDR1 LGHNT, CDR2 FRNRAP. V lost 5 bases to trimming and J lost 3 bases; unmatched junction nucleotides: 11. The CDR3 loop spans 16 amino acids. CDR3 residues: CASGPTGTGNNYEQYF. CDR3 DNA sequence: TGTGCTAGTGGTCCAACCGGGACAGGGAATAACTACGAGCAGTACTTC.

The chain has TRBV19 and TRBJ2-5; perhaps D is TRBD1 or TRBD2 (6 bases each). This CDR3 has 15 residues. Per the germline V gene, CDR1 is LNHDA and CDR2 is SQIVND (reference sequence). V lost 3 bases, J lost 5 bases, and 16 bases lay in between. The CDR3 region has the DNA TGTGCCAGTAGTATCGGGGGCGGGCCGAGGGAGACCCAGTACTTC. This gives the protein CASSIGGGPRETQYF.

V gene TRBV27 combines with J gene TRBJ1-5; D may be TRBD1 (5 bases). The CDR3 runs to 15 residues. CDR1 and CDR2 (germline): MNHEY, SMNVEV (reference sequence). Trimming left V 3 bases short and J 0 bases short, with 9 bases between. CDR3 DNA sequence: TGTGCCAGCAGTTTGGTAGGGACTAGCAATCAGCCCCAGCATTTT. Encoded protein: CASSLVGTSNQPQHF.

In this sample, this clone turned up once. The chain links TRBV6-6 to TRBJ1-4, with TRBD1 as a possible D gene (6 bases). The CDR3 has 12 residues. Per the germline V gene, CDR1 is MNHNY and CDR2 is SVGAGI (reference sequence). Trimming cost V 6 bases and J 8 bases, with 10 bases left between them. DNA of the CDR3: TGTGCCAGCAGCCAGGGGAGGGAAAAACTGTTTTTT. Protein product: CASSQGREKLFF.

The J gene is TRBJ2-7, the V gene TRBV5-1; tentatively, D is TRBD1 (5 bases). Germline-derived CDR1 and CDR2 are SGHRS and YFSETQ. Trimming pared 0 bases from V and 6 bases from J, leaving 16 bases between. The CDR3 extends over 15 amino acids. The CDR3 DNA reads as TGCGCCAGCAGCTTGGAGACAGTGGCTCCATCCGAGCAGTACTTC. Residues: CASSLETVAPSEQYF.

The chain carries TRBV30 and TRBJ2-7; 8 nucleotides agree with TRBD2. This CDR3 is built from 17 residues. Germline CDR1 GTSNPN, CDR2 SVGIG (reference sequence). The trim removed 3 bases at V and 3 bases at J, leaving 16 bases unmatched. In DNA, the CDR3 is TGTGCCTGGAGGGTGGAAGCTCGGACTAGCCGACACTACGAGCAGTACTTC. This gives the protein CAWRVEARTSRHYEQYF.

The gene calls are TRBV15 and TRBJ2-1; 11 bases are shared with TRBD2. CDR1 LNHNV and CDR2 YYDKDF come from the germline V gene (reference sequence). V was pared by 2 bases and J by 7 bases, with 13 bases of the junction left unmatched. This CDR3 has 18 amino acids. CDR3 nucleotides: TGTGCCACCAGCAGACCATTGACTAGCGGGATGGGGGATAATGAGCAGTTCTTC. Amino acid sequence: CATSRPLTSGMGDNEQFF.

The V and J genes are TRBV9 and TRBJ1-2, with a weak D call TRBD1 (5 bases). V was trimmed by 3 bases and J by 2 bases, leaving 17 bases between them. Germline assignment: CDR1 SGDLS and CDR2 YYNGEE. The CDR3 loop spans 16 amino acids. CDR3 sequence: CASSAGGGLLNYGYTF. Here the CDR3 DNA reads TGTGCCAGCAGCGCCGGGGGAGGGCTTTTGAACTATGGCTACACCTTC.

The chain joins TRBV5-8 to TRBJ1-2; D is unresolved. This CDR3 is built from 14 residues. Germline CDR1 reads SGHTS; CDR2 reads YDEGEE. V was pared by 1 base and J by 1 base, with 8 bases between. This CDR3 reads CASSLYRDNYGYTF. The CDR3 DNA follows: TGTGCCAGCAGCTTGTACAGAGATAACTATGGCTACACCTTC.

The rearrangement joins TRBV9 to TRBJ1-3; no reliable D call. Germline CDR1 reads SGDLS; CDR2 reads YYNGEE. V shed 2 bases and J shed 2 bases, with 8 bases lying between them. The CDR3 has 14 amino acids. This CDR3 is CASSVAVPGNTIYF. The CDR3 DNA sequence: TGTGCCAGCAGCGTGGCTGTCCCTGGAAACACCATATATTTT.

CDR3 DNA sequence: TGCGCCAGCAGCCAAGATCTCGGGGATGAGGATCAGCCCCAGCATTTT. As protein: CASSQDLGDEDQPQHF. V usage is TRBV4-3 and J usage is TRBJ1-5; D call uncertain. The germline V gene encodes CDR1 LGHNA and CDR2 YSLEER. V was cut by 0 bases and J by 5 bases, with 14 bases left in between. The CDR3 extends over 16 amino acids.

Comments on this clone: One end of the junction fails to match germline, which may point to a read error. The rearrangement uses TRBV7-7 and TRBJ2-3; unclear D gene. The CDR3 is made up of 15 amino acids. CDR1 and CDR2 (germline): SSHAT, FNYEAQ (reference sequence). The CDR3 bases are TGTGCTAGCAGCCCCTCGCTTGGCGGCACAGATACGCAGTATTTT. This codes for CASSPSLGGTDTQYF.

This rearrangement joins TRBV28 to TRBJ2-2; D possibly corresponds to TRBD2 (6 bases). V was clipped by 6 bases and J by 3 bases, with 8 bases between them. Germline loops: CDR1 MDHEN, CDR2 SYDVKM. The CDR3 covers 13 residues. The CDR3 loop reads CASSRDYTGELFF. CDR3 DNA sequence: TGTGCCAGCAGCCGGGACTACACCGGGGAGCTGTTTTTT.